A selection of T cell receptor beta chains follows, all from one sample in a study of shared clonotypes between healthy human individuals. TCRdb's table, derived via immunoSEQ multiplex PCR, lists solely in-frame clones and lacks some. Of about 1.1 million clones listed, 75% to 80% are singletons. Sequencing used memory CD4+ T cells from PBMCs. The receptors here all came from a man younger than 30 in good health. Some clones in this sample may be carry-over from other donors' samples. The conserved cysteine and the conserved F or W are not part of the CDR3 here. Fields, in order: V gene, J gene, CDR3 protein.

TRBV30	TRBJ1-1	AWSQGVPEAF
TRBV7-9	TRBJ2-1	ASSAPIQSSYNEQF
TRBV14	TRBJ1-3	ASSPLVGIGGNTIY
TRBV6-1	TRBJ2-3	ASSDRGLGTDTQY
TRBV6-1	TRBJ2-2	ASRGGENTGELF
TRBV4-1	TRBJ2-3	ASSQLPSGRGIADTQY
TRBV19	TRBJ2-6	ASSTYSGANVLT
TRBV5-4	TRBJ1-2	ASSLDRGGYGYT
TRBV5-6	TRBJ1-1	ASSFGAGRLGTEAF
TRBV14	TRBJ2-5	ASSQVSSGSWQETQY
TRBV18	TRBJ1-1	ASSPPSRSNTEAF
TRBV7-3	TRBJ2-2	ASSLSPPGVTGELF
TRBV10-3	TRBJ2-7	AIRGAQGAGEQY
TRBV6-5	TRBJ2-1	ASTKSGRALNEQF
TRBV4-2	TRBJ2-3	ASSQQAGHLTDTQY
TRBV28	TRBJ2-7	ASSFAHSYEQY
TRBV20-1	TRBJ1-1	SARQGSEAF
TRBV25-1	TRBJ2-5	ASSEFEGPQETQY
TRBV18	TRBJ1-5	ASSPLDSNQPQH
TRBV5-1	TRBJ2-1	ATLRAYRVKVLNEQF
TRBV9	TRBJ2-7	ASSLRQGTYEQY
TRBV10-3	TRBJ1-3	AISQGQSSGNTIY
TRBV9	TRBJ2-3	ASSPDRRSTDTQY
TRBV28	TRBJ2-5	ASSLLSEETQY
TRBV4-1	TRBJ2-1	ASSQDDYLGAYNEQF
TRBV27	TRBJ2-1	ASSSLAGVYNEQF
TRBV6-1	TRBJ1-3	ASSEETRNTIY
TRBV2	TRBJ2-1	ASSRQGAPNEQF